The clone carrying this TCR beta chain was detected a few times. The antigen remains undetermined. The sample comes from a study of T cells after yellow fever vaccination. Whole-study findings and limits: Post-booster repertoires contained most primary-vaccination clones again (96% CD4, approximately 88% CD8).

TCRdb passed the 5' RACE reads through MiXCR, listing each CDR3 protein once. The sample holds just over 300,000 distinct CDR3 sequences, roughly 4% seen once. The CDR3 is made up of 14 amino acids. Germline CDR1 and CDR2: SGHDN and FVKESK. Deletions cut 0 bases from V and 0 bases from J, with 3 bases between. The chain links TRBV14 to TRBJ2-4, with no clear D. Source: PBMCs, taken on the day of the yellow fever booster vaccination. This TCR was sampled from a man between 18 and 29 years old who received the YFV17D yellow fever vaccine. The CDR3 nucleotides read TGTGCCAGCAGCCAAGACCCAGCCAAAAACATTCAGTACTTC. The encoded protein is CASSQDPAKNIQYF.